The 13 T cell receptor beta chains given below trace back to one sample, sequenced in a study of blood T cell repertoires in COVID-19. Profiled with immunoSEQ multiplex PCR; TCRdb holds only in-frame clones, not every one. The data hold fewer than 150,000 clones, with roughly 85% observed a single time. The sequenced material came from peripheral blood. All receptors derive from a man in his fifties with acute or convalescent COVID-19.

The chain recombines TRBV18 with TRBJ1-2, with 12 bases identical to TRBD1. V lost 2 bases and J lost 0; bases outside the gene matches: 7. The CDR3 is 18 amino acids. In germline, CDR1 is KGHSH, CDR2 LQKENI. The chain's CDR3 is CASSPMGQGARANYGYTF. CDR3 DNA sequence: TGTGCCAGCTCACCAATGGGACAGGGGGCACGAGCTAACTATGGCTACACCTTC.

The genes are TRBV27 and TRBJ2-1; no reliable D call. Trimming removed 5 bases at V and 0 bases at J, with 5 bases between. The CDR3 has 13 amino acids. Germline V gene data show CDR1 as MNHEY and CDR2 as SMNVEV (reference sequence). CDR3 DNA: TGTGCCAGCAGTCTAAGCTCCTACAATGAGCAGTTCTTC. As protein: CASSLSSYNEQFF.

The chain uses TRBV19 and TRBJ1-5; TRBD1 agrees at 7 bases. The CDR3 has 16 amino acids. Losses at the gene ends were 5 bases for V and 5 bases for J; bases not matched to a gene: 12. Germline V gives CDR1 LNHDA, CDR2 SQIVND (reference sequence). The CDR3 is CASSSPDRPKDQPQHF. In nucleotides, the CDR3 is TGTGCCAGTAGTTCCCCGGACAGGCCAAAGGATCAGCCCCAGCATTTT. Using reference TRBV19 and TRBJ1-5 for the parts outside the CDR3, the full variable domain is DGGITQSPKYLFRKEGQNVTLSCEQNLNHDAMYWYRQDPGQGLRLIYYSQIVNDFQKGDIAEGYSVSREKKESFPLTVTSAQKNPTAFYLCASSSPDRPKDQPQHFGDGTRLSIL.

The rearrangement joins TRBV29-1 to TRBJ2-5; D unresolved. Trimming shortened V by 8 bases and J by 4 bases, and 11 bases separated the two germline ends. The germline V gene encodes CDR1 SQVTM and CDR2 ANQGSEA. The CDR3 consists of 11 residues. CDR3 bases: TGCAGCACTTACCCGTTAGAGACCCAGTACTTC. It encodes CSTYPLETQYF.

The chain employs TRBV5-1 and TRBJ2-7; 8 nucleotides agree with TRBD1. Germline CDR1 reads SGHRS; CDR2 reads YFSETQ. CDR3 size: 13 residues. Losses at the gene ends were 3 bases for V and 7 bases for J; bases not matched to a gene: 6. This chain's CDR3 is CASSSTGVPEQYF. CDR3 nucleotides: TGCGCCAGCAGCTCGACAGGGGTGCCTGAGCAGTACTTC.

The chain combines TRBV12-3 or TRBV12-4 with TRBJ2-7, with 9 positions matching TRBD2. This CDR3 spans 12 amino acids. V gave up 0 bases and J gave up 11 bases; unmatched junction bases: 2. This CDR3 reads CASSLASGREYF. The CDR3 DNA is TGTGCCAGCAGTTTAGCTAGCGGGAGAGAGTACTTC.

This chain connects TRBV7-9 to TRBJ2-7, with a possible D match to TRBD1 (6 bases). Per germline, CDR1 SEHNR and CDR2 FQNEAQ (reference sequence). V dropped 5 bases and J dropped 3 bases, with 11 bases sitting between them. The CDR3 has 13 residues. As DNA, the CDR3 is TGTGCCAGCAGCGGGGACACCAGCTACGAGCAGTACTTC. It specifies CASSGDTSYEQYF. Variable domain in full (rest from reference TRBV7-9 and TRBJ2-7): DTGVSQNPRHKITKRGQNVTFRCDPISEHNRLYWYRQTLGQGPEFLTYFQNEAQLEKSRLLSDRFSAERPKGSFSTLEIQRTEQGDSAMYLCASSGDTSYEQYFGPGTRLTVT.

This chain connects TRBV5-1 to TRBJ1-2; 8 positions agree with TRBD1. This CDR3 is built from 14 residues. The germline V gene encodes CDR1 SGHRS and CDR2 YFSETQ. After removal of 4 bases from V and 4 bases from J, the junction contained 6 bases not matched to a gene. This CDR3 is CASSLPGQAYGYTF. In DNA form, the CDR3 reads TGCGCCAGCAGCCTTCCGGGACAGGCCTATGGCTACACCTTC. Complete variable domain (other parts from reference TRBV5-1 and TRBJ1-2): KAGVTQTPRYLIKTRGQQVTLSCSPISGHRSVSWYQQTPGQGLQFLFEYFSETQRNKGNFPGRFSGRQFSNSRSEMNVSTLELGDSALYLCASSLPGQAYGYTFGSGTRLTVV.

The chain uses TRBV28 and TRBJ1-4; D call uncertain. The germline V gene has CDR1 MDHEN and CDR2 SYDVKM. CDR3 length equals 16 residues. The V gene lost 6 bases and the J gene lost 3 bases, with 17 bases spanning the gap. CDR3 amino acids: CASRASRAGSNEKLFF. DNA of the CDR3: TGTGCCAGCAGAGCCTCGAGGGCTGGTTCTAATGAAAAACTGTTTTTT.

This clone was recorded a few times. V is TRBV5-5 and J is TRBJ1-1; 8 nucleotides match TRBD1. Trimming cost V 0 bases and J 1 base; bases outside gene matches: 2. The CDR3 has 15 amino acids. Germline assignment: CDR1 SGHKS and CDR2 YYEKEE (reference sequence). The CDR3 reads CASSLAGTGNTEAFF. CDR3 sequence (DNA): TGTGCCAGCAGCTTGGCCGGGACAGGGAACACTGAAGCTTTCTTT.

V and J are TRBV7-3 and TRBJ2-7; D remains unclear. The CDR3 is made up of 12 amino acids. The ends were cut back, 5 bases at V and 6 bases at J, with 11 bases in the middle. Germline assignment: CDR1 SGHTA and CDR2 FQGTGA. CDR3 nucleotides: TGTGCCAGCAGCGAAGTGGCAGGCGAGCAGTACTTC. Amino acids: CASSEVAGEQYF.

The rearrangement uses TRBV27 and TRBJ1-2; possible D gene TRBD1, 5 bases. Germline CDR1 and CDR2: MNHEY and SMNVEV (reference sequence). The ends were cut back, 4 bases at V and 4 bases at J, with 16 bases in the middle. The CDR3 consists of 15 residues. The chain's CDR3 is CASSSTKGHGYGYTF. In DNA, the CDR3 is TGTGCCAGCAGTTCAACGAAGGGGCACGGCTATGGCTACACCTTC.

J is TRBJ2-7 and V is TRBV20-1; TRBD2 matches at 9 bases. The V and J ends lost 3 bases and 2 bases, in that order; junction bases with no gene match: 11. This CDR3 region has 16 residues. From germline, CDR1 is DFQATT and CDR2 SNEGSKA (reference sequence). The CDR3 sequence: CSASSSHSGSTYEQYF. The CDR3 nucleotides are TGCAGTGCTAGTTCTTCCCATAGCGGGAGCACCTACGAGCAGTACTTC.